Below, one T cell receptor (beta chain) is given with its context. The antigen is not known. A clone one base away is much larger, so this may be a read error. Germline V gene data show CDR1 as LGHNA and CDR2 as YNFKEQ. This CDR3 is 13 amino acids long. A 5'RACE template-switching step, the method used to make TCR cDNA, added a universal primer site and UMIs. TCRdb re-called the 5' RACE reads through MiXCR, storing one row per CDR3 protein. The sample gives 250,000 or so distinct CDR3 sequences, roughly 3.5% of which show up once; approximately 18% is in the top ten. This entry belongs to a study of T cells after yellow fever vaccination. Overall study context: Fractions of limited cellularity were prepared by means of SMART-Seq v4 Ultra Low Input.

Study-wide findings and caveats: CD4 and CD8 compartments shared a small share of clonotypes. Abundant clonotypes (contaminants from the bulk population) could be present in FACS-sorted repertoires.

This clonotype originated in a man aged 18 to 35 who received the YFV17D yellow fever vaccine. The chain uses TRBV4-2 and TRBJ2-3; D ambiguous. This material consisted of PBMCs, taken 15 days after the yellow fever booster vaccination. CDR3 protein: CASCQSQLDTQYF. CDR3 coding DNA: TGTGCCAGCTGCCAGAGTCAGTTAGATACGCAGTATTTT.